This TCR beta chain was sequenced during a study of OX40 agonist ivuxolimab in advanced cancers. The CDR3 sequence is 15 residues long. In germline, CDR1 is SGHRS, CDR2 YFSETQ. The germline V and J ends were trimmed by 0 bases and 5 bases, with 14 bases remaining between them. Some clones are missing from TCRdb's copy, which holds only in-frame ones; the method was immunoSEQ multiplex PCR. Among around 68,000 clones, 86% were seen once, and the ten largest hold around 2.1%. The source material was CD4+ or CD8+ T cells sorted from blood, sampled in a trial of the OX40 agonist ivuxolimab. The receptor was isolated from an adult with an advanced solid tumor such as melanoma, head and neck, liver or kidney cancer. This chain links TRBV5-1 with TRBJ2-5, with D possibly being TRBD2 (5 bases). The CDR3 spells CASSLDGFSGETQYF. DNA for the CDR3: TGCGCCAGCAGCTTGGACGGGTTTTCGGGGGAGACCCAGTACTTC.